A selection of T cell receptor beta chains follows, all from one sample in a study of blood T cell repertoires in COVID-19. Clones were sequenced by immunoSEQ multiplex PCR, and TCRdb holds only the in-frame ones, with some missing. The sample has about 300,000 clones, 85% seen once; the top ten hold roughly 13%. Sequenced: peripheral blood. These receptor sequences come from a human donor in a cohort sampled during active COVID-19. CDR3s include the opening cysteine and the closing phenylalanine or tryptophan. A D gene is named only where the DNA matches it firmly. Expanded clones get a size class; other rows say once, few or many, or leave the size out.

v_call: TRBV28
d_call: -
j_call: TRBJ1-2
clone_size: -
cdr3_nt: TGTGCCAGCAGACAGAATACAGGGTTTCATGGCTACACCTTC
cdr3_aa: CASRQNTGFHGYTF

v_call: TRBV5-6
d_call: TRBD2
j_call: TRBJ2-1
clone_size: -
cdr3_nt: TGTGCCAGCAGTTTCCGCGGGGGGAGCTCCTACAATGAGCAGTTCTTC
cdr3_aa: CASSFRGGSSYNEQFF

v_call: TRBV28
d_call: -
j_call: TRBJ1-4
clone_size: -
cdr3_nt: TGTGCCAGCAGTTCAACACCAACTAATGAAAAACTGTTTTTT
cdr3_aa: CASSSTPTNEKLFF

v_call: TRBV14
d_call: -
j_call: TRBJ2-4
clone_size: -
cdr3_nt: TGTGCCAGCAGCCAAAGGCTCCAGGGGAAAGCCAAAAACATTCAGTACTTC
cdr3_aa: CASSQRLQGKAKNIQYF

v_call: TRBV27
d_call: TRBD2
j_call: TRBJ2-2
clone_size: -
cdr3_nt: TGTGCCAGTCGACCGGGAGGGCCGTTTACCGGGGAGCTGTTTTTT
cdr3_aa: CASRPGGPFTGELFF

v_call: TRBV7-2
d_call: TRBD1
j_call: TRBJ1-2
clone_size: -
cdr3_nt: TGTGCCAGCAGCTTAACCGGGACAGGGGCTGTTGGCTACACCTTC
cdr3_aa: CASSLTGTGAVGYTF

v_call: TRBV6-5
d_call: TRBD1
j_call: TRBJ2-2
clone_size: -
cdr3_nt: TGTGCCAGCAGTACCCACAGGGGCACCGGGGAGCTGTTTTTT
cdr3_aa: CASSTHRGTGELFF

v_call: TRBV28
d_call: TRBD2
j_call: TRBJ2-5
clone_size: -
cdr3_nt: TGTGCCAGCAGGACTAGCGGGAGAGGAGAGACCCAGTACTTC
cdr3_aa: CASRTSGRGETQYF

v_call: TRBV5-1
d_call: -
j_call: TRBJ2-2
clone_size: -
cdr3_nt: TGCGCCAGCAGCTTGGGACAGGCTGTCACCGGGGAGCTGTTTTTT
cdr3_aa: CASSLGQAVTGELFF

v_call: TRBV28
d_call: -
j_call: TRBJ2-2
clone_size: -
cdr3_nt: TGTGCCAGCAGTTCTCGTACCGGGGAGCTGTTTTTT
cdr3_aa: CASSSRTGELFF

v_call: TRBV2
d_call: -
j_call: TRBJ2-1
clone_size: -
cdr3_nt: TGTGCCAGCAGGGCCCGGAGGGACTCCTACAATGAGCAGTTCTTC
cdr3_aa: CASRARRDSYNEQFF

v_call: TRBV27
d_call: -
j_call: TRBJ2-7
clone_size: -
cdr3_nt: TGTGCCAGCAGTACGGTAGCGGCTTTGCCGGAGCAGTACTTC
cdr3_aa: CASSTVAALPEQYF

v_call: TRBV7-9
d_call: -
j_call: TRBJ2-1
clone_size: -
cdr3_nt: TGTGCCAGCAGCCACTCCATGCGCGCCAATGAGCAGTTCTTC
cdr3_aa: CASSHSMRANEQFF

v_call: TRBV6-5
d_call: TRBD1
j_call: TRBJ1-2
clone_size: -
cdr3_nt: TGTGCCAGCACCCACCGGACAGGGACGAACTATGGCTACACCTTC
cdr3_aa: CASTHRTGTNYGYTF

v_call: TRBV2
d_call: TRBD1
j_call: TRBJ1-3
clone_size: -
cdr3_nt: TGTGCCAGCCGACGACAGGGCGCCTACGGCAGGGGCTCTGGAAACACCATATATTTT
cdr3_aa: CASRRQGAYGRGSGNTIYF

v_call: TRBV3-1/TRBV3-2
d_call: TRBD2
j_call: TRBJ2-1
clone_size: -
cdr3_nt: TGTGCCAGCAGCCAAGAAAGACGGTCTAGCGGGGAGTTCTTC
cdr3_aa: CASSQERRSSGEFF

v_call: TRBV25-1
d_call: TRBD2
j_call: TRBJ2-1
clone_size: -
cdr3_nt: TGTGCCAGCAGTGCCGGAGGGACTAGCGGGAGCTCCTACAATGAGCAGTTCTTC
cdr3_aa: CASSAGGTSGSSYNEQFF

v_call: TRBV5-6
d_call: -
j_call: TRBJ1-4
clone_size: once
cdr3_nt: TGTGCCAGCAGCTTGGCCGGTGAAAAACTGTTTTTT
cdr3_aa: CASSLAGEKLFF